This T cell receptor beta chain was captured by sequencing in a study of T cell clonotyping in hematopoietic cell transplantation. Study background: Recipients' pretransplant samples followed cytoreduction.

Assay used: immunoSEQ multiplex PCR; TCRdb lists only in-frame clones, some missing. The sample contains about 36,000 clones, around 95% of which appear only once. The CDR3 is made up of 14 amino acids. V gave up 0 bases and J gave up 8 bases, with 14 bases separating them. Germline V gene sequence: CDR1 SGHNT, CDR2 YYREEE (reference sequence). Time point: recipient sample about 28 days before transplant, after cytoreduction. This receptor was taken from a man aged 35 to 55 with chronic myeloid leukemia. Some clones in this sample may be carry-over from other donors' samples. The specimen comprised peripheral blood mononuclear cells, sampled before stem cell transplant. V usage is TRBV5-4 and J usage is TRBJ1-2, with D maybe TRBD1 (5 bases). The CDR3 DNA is TGTGCCAGCAGCTTGGCGGGACGGGGGGAAGGCTACACCTTC. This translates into CASSLAGRGEGYTF.